A single sample is the source of the 11 T cell receptor beta chains below, sequenced in a study of blood T cell repertoires in COVID-19. Clones were sequenced by immunoSEQ multiplex PCR, and TCRdb holds only the in-frame ones, with some missing. The sample yields 300,000 to 350,000 clones, around 90% seen once. Specimen: peripheral blood. The receptors originated from a man aged 18 to 35 with active or convalescent COVID-19.

The CDR3 spells CASSFDGLAPGWAKNIQYF. The CDR3, as DNA: TGTGCCAGCAGCTTTGACGGACTAGCTCCCGGATGGGCCAAAAACATTCAGTACTTC. The gene calls are TRBV11-2 and TRBJ2-4; 8 bases agree with TRBD2. The germline V gene has CDR1 SGHAT and CDR2 FQNNGV. There are 19 residues in the CDR3. Unmatched junction bases numbered 14, after V lost 3 bases and J lost 1 base. Variable domain in full (rest from reference TRBV11-2 and TRBJ2-4): EAGVAQSPRYKIIEKRQSVAFWCNPISGHATLYWYQQILGQGPKLLIQFQNNGVVDDSQLPKDRFSAERLKGVDSTLKIQPAKLEDSAVYLCASSFDGLAPGWAKNIQYFGAGTRLSVL.

This clone was observed a single time. The chain combines TRBV9 with TRBJ2-5; TRBD1 is a possible D gene (6 bases). V shed 3 bases and J shed 1 base, with 16 bases lying between them. Looked up from germline, CDR1 is SGDLS and CDR2 is YYNGEE. The CDR3 runs 16 residues. CDR3 bases: TGTGCCAGCAGCGGATACAGGGTGGGGTCCCAAGAGACCCAGTACTTC. It translates to CASSGYRVGSQETQYF.

The rearrangement joins TRBV7-2 to TRBJ1-2, with D perhaps matching TRBD1 (6 bases). The germline CDR1 and CDR2 sequences are SGHTA and FQGNSA. CDR3 length equals 13 residues. V lost 6 bases and J 3 bases, leaving 11 bases between the germline ends. CDR3 amino acids: CASSYDRHYGYTF. The CDR3 nucleotides are TGTGCCAGCAGTTATGACAGGCACTATGGCTACACCTTC.

This clone was seen only a few times. V is TRBV29-1 and J is TRBJ1-2, with D uncertain. The CDR3 extends over 13 amino acids. The V and J ends lost 1 base and 1 base respectively, with 7 bases between them. Germline lookup yields CDR1 SQVTM and CDR2 ANQGSEA. The CDR3 loop is CSVEASDNYGYTF. As DNA, the CDR3 is TGCAGCGTTGAAGCGAGTGATAACTATGGCTACACCTTC.

The V call is TRBV7-6, the J call TRBJ2-1; D is perhaps TRBD2 (5 bases). The germline CDR1 and CDR2 sequences are SGHVS and FNYEAQ. This CDR3 region has 15 residues. Trimming took 5 bases from V and 4 from J, leaving 15 bases between them. The CDR3 DNA follows: TGTGCCAGCAGCCCCCCGAGGGCCGAGTACAATGAGCAGTTCTTC. Translation: CASSPPRAEYNEQFF.

The J gene is TRBJ2-4, the V gene TRBV5-1; D uncertain. Germline V gene data show CDR1 as SGHRS and CDR2 as YFSETQ. CDR3 length: 17 residues. V dropped 3 bases and J dropped 1 base, with 17 bases sitting between them. The CDR3 reads CASSSLFSPSAKNIQYF. In DNA form, the CDR3 reads TGCGCCAGCAGCTCCCTCTTTAGCCCATCGGCCAAAAACATTCAGTACTTC. Based on the CDR3 plus reference TRBV5-1 and TRBJ2-4, the full variable domain is KAGVTQTPRYLIKTRGQQVTLSCSPISGHRSVSWYQQTPGQGLQFLFEYFSETQRNKGNFPGRFSGRQFSNSRSEMNVSTLELGDSALYLCASSSLFSPSAKNIQYFGAGTRLSVL.

The chain combines TRBV9 with TRBJ2-7; D is possibly TRBD2 (5 bases). With 3 bases removed from V and 3 bases from J, the gap between germline ends came to 16 bases. The length of the CDR3 is 15 residues. CDR1 SGDLS and CDR2 YYNGEE come from the germline V gene. CDR3 in amino acids: CASSAFGESLYEQYF. The CDR3 DNA is TGTGCCAGCAGCGCCTTCGGGGAGTCCCTCTACGAGCAGTACTTC. Together with reference TRBV9 and TRBJ2-7, the CDR3 gives the full variable domain: DSGVTQTPKHLITATGQRVTLRCSPRSGDLSVYWYQQSLDQGLQFLIQYYNGEERAKGNILERFSAQQFPDLHSELNLSSLELGDSALYFCASSAFGESLYEQYFGPGTRLTVT.

This rearrangement joins TRBV27 to TRBJ2-7, with 7 bases fitting TRBD1. The CDR3 runs to 13 residues. With V trimmed by 6 bases and J by 3 bases, 5 bases remained unmatched. Germline CDR1 MNHEY, CDR2 SMNVEV (reference sequence). CDR3 DNA: TGTGCCAGCAGGGAAACAGGGGACTACGAGCAGTACTTC. Amino acid sequence: CASRETGDYEQYF.

CDR3 DNA: TGTGCTAGTGGTTTGGTCTCCGGGGGAGGGGAGACCCAGTACTTC. Protein product: CASGLVSGGGETQYF. V gene TRBV12-5 combines with J gene TRBJ2-5, with 7 bases matching TRBD2. The CDR3 runs to 15 residues. Germline CDR1 is LGHNT and CDR2 is FRNRAP. Germline trimming cut 0 bases from V and 5 bases from J; bases unmatched to any gene: 6.

V is TRBV10-1 and J is TRBJ1-2; weak D call: TRBD1 (6 bases). CDR1 is WNHNN, CDR2 SYGVQD, per germline (reference sequence). V dropped 2 bases and J dropped 0 bases, with 7 bases sitting between them. This CDR3 is 14 amino acids long. CDR3 amino acids: CASSETGTNYGYTF. The CDR3, as DNA: TGCGCCAGCAGTGAGACAGGGACTAACTATGGCTACACCTTC.

This clone has only a few counts. This chain links TRBV5-6 with TRBJ2-3; 12 nucleotides match TRBD2. After removal of 0 bases from V and 11 bases from J, the junction contained 7 bases not matched to a gene. Germline CDR1 SGHDT, CDR2 YYEEEE. This CDR3 has 15 amino acids. DNA for the CDR3: TGTGCCAGCAGCTTGGTGACTAGCGGGGGCCTGCAGCAGTATTTT. This translates into CASSLVTSGGLQQYF.